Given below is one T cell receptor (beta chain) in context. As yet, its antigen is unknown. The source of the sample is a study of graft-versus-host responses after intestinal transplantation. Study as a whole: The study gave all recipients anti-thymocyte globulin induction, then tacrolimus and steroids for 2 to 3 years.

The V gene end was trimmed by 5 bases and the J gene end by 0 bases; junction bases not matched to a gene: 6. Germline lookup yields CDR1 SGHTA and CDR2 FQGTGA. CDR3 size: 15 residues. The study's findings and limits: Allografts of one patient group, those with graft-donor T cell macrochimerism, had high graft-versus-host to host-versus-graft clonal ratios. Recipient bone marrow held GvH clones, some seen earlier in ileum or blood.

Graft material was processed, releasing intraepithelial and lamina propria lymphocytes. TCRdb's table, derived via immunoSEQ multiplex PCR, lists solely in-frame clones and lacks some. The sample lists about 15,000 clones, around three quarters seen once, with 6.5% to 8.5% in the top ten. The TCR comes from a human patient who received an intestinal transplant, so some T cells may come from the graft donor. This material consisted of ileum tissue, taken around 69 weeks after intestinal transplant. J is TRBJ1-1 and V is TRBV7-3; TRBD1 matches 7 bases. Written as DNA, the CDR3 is TGTGCCAGCAGCCAGGGGGTATACATGAACACTGAAGCTTTCTTT. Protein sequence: CASSQGVYMNTEAFF. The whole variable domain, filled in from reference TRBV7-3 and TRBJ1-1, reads GAGVSQTPSNKVTEKGKYVELRCDPISGHTALYWYRQSLGQGPEFLIYFQGTGAADDSGLPNDRFFAVRPEGSVSTLKIQRTERGDSAVYLCASSQGVYMNTEAFFGQGTRLTVV.